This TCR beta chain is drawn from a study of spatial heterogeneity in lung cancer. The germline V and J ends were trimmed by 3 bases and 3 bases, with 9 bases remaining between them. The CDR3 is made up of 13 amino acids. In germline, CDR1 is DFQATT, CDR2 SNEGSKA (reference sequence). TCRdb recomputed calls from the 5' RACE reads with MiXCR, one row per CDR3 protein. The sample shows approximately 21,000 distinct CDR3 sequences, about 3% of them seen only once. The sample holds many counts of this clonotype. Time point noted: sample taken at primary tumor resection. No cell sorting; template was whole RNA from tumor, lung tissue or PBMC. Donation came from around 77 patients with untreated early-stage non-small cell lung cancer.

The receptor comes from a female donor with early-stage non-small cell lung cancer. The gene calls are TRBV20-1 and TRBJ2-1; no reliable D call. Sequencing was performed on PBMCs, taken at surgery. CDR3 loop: CSARGPDYNEQFF. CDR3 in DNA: TGCAGTGCTAGGGGCCCGGACTACAATGAGCAGTTCTTC.